This T cell receptor beta chain was documented in a study of T cell changes during pregnancy in multiple sclerosis. The method was immunoSEQ multiplex PCR; TCRdb's version includes in-frame clones alone and lacks a portion of them. The sample includes 36,000 or so clones, 85% to 90% of them seen just once. The CDR3 totals 16 residues. Germline V gene lookup returns CDR1 MDHEN and CDR2 SYDVKM. V shed 4 bases, J shed 4 bases, and the junction held 8 bases outside the gene matches. J is TRBJ2-1 and V is TRBV28; 9 nucleotides line up with TRBD1. The sample consisted of CD4+ T cells from peripheral blood mononuclear cells, taken in the first trimester of pregnancy. The receptor comes from a female donor with multiple sclerosis, enrolled in a pregnancy study. The CDR3 spells CASSSAGQGPYNEQFF. Written as DNA, the CDR3 is TGTGCCAGCAGTTCTGCGGGACAGGGCCCTTACAATGAGCAGTTCTTC.